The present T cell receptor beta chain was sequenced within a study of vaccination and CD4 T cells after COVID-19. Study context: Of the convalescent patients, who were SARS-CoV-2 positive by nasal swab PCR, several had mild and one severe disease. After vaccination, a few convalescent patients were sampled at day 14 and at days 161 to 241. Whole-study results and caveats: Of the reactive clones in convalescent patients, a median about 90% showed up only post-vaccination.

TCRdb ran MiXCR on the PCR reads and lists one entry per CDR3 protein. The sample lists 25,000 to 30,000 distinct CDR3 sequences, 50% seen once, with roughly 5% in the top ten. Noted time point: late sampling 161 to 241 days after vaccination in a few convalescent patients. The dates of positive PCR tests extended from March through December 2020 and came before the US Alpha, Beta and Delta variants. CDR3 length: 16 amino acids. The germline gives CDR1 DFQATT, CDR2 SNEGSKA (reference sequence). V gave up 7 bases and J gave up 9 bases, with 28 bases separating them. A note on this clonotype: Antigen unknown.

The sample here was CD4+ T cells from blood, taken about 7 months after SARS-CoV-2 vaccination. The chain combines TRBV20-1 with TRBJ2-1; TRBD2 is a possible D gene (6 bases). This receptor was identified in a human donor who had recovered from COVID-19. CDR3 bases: TGCAGTGGGAATATAGCCGCGAGTCGGGGGAATGGTGAGCAGTTCTTC. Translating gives CSGNIAASRGNGEQFF.